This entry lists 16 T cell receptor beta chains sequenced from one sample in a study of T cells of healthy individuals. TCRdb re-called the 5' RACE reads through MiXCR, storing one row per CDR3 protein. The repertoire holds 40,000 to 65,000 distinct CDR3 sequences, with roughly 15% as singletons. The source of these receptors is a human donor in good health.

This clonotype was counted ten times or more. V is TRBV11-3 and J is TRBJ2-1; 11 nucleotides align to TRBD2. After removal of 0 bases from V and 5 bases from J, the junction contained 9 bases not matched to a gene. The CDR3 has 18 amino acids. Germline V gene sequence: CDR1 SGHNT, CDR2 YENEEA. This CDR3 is CASSLDRSSGGSHNEQFF. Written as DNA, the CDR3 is TGTGCCAGCAGCTTAGATCGCTCTAGCGGGGGGAGTCACAATGAGCAGTTCTTC.

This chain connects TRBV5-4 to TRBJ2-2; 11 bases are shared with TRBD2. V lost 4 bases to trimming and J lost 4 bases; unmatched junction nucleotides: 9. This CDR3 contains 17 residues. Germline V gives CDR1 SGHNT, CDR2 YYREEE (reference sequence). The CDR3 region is CASSLGPTSGGTGELFF. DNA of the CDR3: TGTGCCAGCAGCCTTGGACCAACTAGCGGGGGCACCGGGGAGCTGTTTTTT.

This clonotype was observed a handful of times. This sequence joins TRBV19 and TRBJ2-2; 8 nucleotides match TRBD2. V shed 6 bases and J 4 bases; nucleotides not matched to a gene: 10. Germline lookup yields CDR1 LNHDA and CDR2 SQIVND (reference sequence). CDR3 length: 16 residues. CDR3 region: CASSVRDSGTTGELFF. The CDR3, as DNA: TGTGCCAGTAGCGTCAGGGATAGCGGGACCACCGGGGAGCTGTTTTTT.

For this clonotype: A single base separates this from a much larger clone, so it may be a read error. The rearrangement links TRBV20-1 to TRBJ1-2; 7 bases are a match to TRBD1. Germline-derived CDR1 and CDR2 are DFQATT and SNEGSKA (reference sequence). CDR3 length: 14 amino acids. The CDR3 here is CSAKEGASGYDYTF. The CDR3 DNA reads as TGCAGTGCCAAGGAGGGGGCTTCGGGCTATGACTACACCTTC.

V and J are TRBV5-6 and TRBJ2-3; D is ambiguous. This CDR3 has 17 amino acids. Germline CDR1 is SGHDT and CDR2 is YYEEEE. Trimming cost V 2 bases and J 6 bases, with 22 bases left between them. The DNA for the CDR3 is TGTGCCAGCAGCTTCGAGACCAGAGAAGGTGGCTGGGATACGCAGTATTTT. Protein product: CASSFETREGGWDTQYF.

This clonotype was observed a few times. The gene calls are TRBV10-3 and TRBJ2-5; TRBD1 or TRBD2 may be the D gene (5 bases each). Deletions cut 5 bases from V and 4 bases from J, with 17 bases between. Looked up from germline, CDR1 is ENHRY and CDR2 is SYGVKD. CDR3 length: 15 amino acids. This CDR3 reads CAISQPGRLSETQYF. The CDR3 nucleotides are TGTGCCATCAGTCAACCAGGGAGACTTTCAGAGACCCAGTACTTC.

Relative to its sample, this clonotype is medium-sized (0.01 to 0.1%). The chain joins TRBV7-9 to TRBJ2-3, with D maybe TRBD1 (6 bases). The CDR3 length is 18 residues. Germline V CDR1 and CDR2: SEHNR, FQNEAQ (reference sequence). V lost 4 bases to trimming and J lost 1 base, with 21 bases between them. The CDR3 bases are TGTGCCAGCAGCTCGAGGGAAACTACAGGGTTGGGCACAGATACGCAGTATTTT. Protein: CASSSRETTGLGTDTQYF. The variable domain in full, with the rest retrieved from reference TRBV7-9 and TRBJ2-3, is DTGVSQNPRHKITKRGQNVTFRCDPISEHNRLYWYRQTLGQGPEFLTYFQNEAQLEKSRLLSDRFSAERPKGSFSTLEIQRTEQGDSAMYLCASSSRETTGLGTDTQYFGPGTRLTVL.

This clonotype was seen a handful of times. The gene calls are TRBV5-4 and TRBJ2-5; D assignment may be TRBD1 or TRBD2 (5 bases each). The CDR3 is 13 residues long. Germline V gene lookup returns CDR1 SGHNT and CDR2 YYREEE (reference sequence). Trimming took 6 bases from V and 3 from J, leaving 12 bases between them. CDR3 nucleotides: TGTGCCAGCAAATCCCAGGGAGAAGAGACCCAGTACTTC. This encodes CASKSQGEETQYF.

The DNA of the CDR3 is TGTGCCAGCAGTTACTCGTGGTCGCTCAGCTCCTACGAGCAGTACTTC. Translation gives CASSYSWSLSSYEQYF. The chain uses TRBV6-5 and TRBJ2-7; D is unclear. CDR1 and CDR2 (germline): MNHEY, SVGAGI. The CDR3 is 16 amino acids. V was shortened by 0 bases and J by 0 bases, with 12 bases between the two germline ends.

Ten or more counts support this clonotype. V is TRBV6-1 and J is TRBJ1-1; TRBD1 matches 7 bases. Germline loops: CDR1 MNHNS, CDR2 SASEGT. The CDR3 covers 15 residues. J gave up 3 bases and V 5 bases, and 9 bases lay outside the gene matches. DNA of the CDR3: TGTGCCAGCAGTCGAGTGGGACAGACCTACACTGAAGCTTTCTTT. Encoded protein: CASSRVGQTYTEAFF.

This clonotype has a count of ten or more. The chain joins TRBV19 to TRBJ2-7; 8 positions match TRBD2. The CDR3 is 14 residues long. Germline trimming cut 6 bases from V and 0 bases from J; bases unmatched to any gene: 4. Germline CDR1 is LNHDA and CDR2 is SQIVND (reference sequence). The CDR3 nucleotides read TGTGCCAGTAGCGTCAGCGGGAGCTCCTACGAGCAGTACTTC. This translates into CASSVSGSSYEQYF.

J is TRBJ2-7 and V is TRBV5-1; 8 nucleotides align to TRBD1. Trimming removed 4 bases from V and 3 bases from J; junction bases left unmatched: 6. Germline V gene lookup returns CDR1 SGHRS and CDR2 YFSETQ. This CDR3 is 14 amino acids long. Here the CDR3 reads CASSSQGALYEQYF. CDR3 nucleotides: TGCGCCAGCAGCAGCCAGGGGGCTCTCTACGAGCAGTACTTC.

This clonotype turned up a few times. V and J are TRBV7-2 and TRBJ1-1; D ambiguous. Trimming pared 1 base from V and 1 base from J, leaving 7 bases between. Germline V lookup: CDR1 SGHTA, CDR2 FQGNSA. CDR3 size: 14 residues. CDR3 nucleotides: TGTGCCAGCAGCTTAGATTTCCGGAACACTGAAGCTTTCTTT. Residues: CASSLDFRNTEAFF. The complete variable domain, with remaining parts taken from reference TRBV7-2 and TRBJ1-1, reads GAGVSQSPSNKVTEKGKDVELRCDPISGHTALYWYRQSLGQGLEFLIYFQGNSAPDKSGLPSDRFSAERTGGSVSTLTIQRTQQEDSAVYLCASSLDFRNTEAFFGQGTRLTVV.

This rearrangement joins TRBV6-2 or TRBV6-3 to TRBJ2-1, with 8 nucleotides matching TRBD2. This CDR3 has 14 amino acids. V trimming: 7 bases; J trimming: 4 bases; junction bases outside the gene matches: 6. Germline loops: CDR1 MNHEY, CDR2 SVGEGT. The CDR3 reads CASISGGRYNEQFF. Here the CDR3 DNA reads TGTGCCAGCATCTCGGGAGGGAGATACAATGAGCAGTTCTTC.

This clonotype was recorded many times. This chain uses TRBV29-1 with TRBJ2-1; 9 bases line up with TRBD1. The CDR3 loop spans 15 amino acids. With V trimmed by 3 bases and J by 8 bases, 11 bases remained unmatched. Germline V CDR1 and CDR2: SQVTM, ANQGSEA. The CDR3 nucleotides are TGCAGCGTTGACGTGGGACAGGGTTTAAGGGATGAGCAGTTCTTC. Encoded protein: CSVDVGQGLRDEQFF.

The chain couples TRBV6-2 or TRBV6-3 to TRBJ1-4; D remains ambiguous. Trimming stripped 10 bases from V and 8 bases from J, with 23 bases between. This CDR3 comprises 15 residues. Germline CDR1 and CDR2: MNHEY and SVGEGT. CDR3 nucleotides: TGTGCCATCGCGGACTCGACGGCAAGACGGGAAAAACTGTTTTTT. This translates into CAIADSTARREKLFF.